This TCR beta chain derives from a study of control samples from healthy donors and cancer patients. This CDR3 has 17 residues. The germline gives CDR1 SGHRS, CDR2 YFSETQ. V lost 4 bases to trimming and J lost 0 bases, with 14 bases between them. Repertoires were generated with immunoSEQ multiplex PCR, while TCRdb's copy carries only in-frame clones and drops some. The repertoire has approximately 70,000 clones, more than 75% of them found once; the top ten carry about 2.2%. This TCR was recovered from a woman aged 50 to 60 with head and neck cancer. The sequenced sample consisted of PBMCs. This chain links TRBV5-1 with TRBJ1-6; a weak D match, TRBD1 (6 bases). The CDR3 DNA follows: TGCGCCAGCAGCCTACTCGGGGGGGCCTCCTATAATTCACCCCTCCACTTT. Protein sequence: CASSLLGGASYNSPLHF.